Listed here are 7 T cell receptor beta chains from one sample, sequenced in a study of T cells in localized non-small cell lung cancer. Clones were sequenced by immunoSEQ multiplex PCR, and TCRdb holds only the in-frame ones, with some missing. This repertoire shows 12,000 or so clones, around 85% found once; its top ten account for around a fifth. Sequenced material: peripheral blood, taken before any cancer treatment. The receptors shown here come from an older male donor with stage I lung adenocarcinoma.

The CDR3 protein is CTSSPDSYEQYF. Here the CDR3 DNA reads TGCACCAGCAGCCCGGACAGCTACGAGCAGTACTTC. The genes are TRBV1 and TRBJ2-7; TRBD1, the D gene given by the table, was not confirmed from the DNA. TRBV1 is annotated as a pseudogene. This CDR3 has 12 residues.

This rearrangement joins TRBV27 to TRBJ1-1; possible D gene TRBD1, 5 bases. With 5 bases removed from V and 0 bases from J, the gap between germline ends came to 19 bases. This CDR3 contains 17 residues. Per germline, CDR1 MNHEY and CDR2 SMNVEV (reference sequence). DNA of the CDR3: TGTGCCAGCAGTAAGGTCGGGGCGAATACCTTGAACACTGAAGCTTTCTTT. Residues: CASSKVGANTLNTEAFF.

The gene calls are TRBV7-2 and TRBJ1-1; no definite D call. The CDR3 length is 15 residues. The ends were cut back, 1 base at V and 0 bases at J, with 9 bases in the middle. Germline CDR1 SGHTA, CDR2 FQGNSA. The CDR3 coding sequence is TGTGCCAGCAGCTTAGGCGTCAGTGTGAACACTGAAGCTTTCTTT. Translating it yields CASSLGVSVNTEAFF.

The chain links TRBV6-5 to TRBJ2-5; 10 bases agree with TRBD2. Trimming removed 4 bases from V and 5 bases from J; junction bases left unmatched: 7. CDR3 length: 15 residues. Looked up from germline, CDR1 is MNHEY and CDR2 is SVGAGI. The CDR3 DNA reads TGTGCCAGCAGTTCTTGGCTAGCGGGGGACGAGACCCAGTACTTC. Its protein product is CASSSWLAGDETQYF.

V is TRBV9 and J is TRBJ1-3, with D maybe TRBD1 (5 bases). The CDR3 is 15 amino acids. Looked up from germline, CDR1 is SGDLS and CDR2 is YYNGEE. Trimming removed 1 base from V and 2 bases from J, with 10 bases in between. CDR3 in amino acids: CASSVSGSAGNTIYF. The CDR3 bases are TGTGCCAGCAGCGTATCAGGGTCAGCTGGAAACACCATATATTTT.

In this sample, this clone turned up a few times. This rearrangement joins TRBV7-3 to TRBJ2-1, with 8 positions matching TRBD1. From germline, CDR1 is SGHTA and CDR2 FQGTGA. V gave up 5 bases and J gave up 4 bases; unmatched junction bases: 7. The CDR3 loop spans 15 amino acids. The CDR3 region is CASSTGTGIYNEQFF. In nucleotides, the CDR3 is TGTGCCAGCAGCACCGGGACAGGAATTTACAATGAGCAGTTCTTC.

The CDR3 DNA reads as TGTGCCAGCAGCATACCGGGACAGGGGATAGAGACCCAGTACTTC. Encoded protein: CASSIPGQGIETQYF. This chain links TRBV7-9 with TRBJ2-5, with 10 positions matching TRBD1. Germline V gives CDR1 SEHNR, CDR2 FQNEAQ (reference sequence). The trim removed 5 bases at V and 4 bases at J, leaving 7 bases unmatched. The CDR3 sequence is 15 residues long.